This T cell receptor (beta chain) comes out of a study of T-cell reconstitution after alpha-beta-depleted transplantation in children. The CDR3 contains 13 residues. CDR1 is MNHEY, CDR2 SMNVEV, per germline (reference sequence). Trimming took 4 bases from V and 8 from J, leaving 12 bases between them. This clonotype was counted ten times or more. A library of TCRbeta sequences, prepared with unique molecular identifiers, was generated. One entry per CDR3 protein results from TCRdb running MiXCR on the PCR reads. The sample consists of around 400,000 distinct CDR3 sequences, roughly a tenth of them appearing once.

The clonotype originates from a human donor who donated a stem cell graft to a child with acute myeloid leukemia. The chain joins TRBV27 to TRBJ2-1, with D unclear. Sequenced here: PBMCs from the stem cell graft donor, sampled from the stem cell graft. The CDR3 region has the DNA TGTGCCAGCAGTTCTGCTGGGATCGATGAGCAGTTCTTC. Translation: CASSSAGIDEQFF.